What follows is one T cell receptor beta chain and its context. Its antigen remains unknown. Its ends do not fully match the called genes, so a read error is possible. This entry comes from a study of T cell repertoires in cytomegalovirus infection. Study at large: CMV infection and matching HLA type were both indicated by public TCR beta signatures.

CDR3 size: 15 residues. Germline V gene sequence: CDR1 SGHTA, CDR2 FQGNSA. TCRdb independently ran MiXCR on the reads; one entry per CDR3 protein. This sample has about 700,000 distinct CDR3 sequences, with around a third found just once. The chain employs TRBV7-2 and TRBJ2-5, with 13 bases aligning to TRBD2. The clonotype originates from a human donor in good health (CMV status not recorded). Some clones in this sample may be carry-over from other donors' samples. This material consisted of cultured PBMCs, taken from culture after CMV antigen stimulation. CDR3 sequence: CATLTSGRASETRYF. CDR3 nucleotide sequence: TGTGCCACCCTAACTAGCGGGAGGGCCTCTGAGACCCGGTACTTC.